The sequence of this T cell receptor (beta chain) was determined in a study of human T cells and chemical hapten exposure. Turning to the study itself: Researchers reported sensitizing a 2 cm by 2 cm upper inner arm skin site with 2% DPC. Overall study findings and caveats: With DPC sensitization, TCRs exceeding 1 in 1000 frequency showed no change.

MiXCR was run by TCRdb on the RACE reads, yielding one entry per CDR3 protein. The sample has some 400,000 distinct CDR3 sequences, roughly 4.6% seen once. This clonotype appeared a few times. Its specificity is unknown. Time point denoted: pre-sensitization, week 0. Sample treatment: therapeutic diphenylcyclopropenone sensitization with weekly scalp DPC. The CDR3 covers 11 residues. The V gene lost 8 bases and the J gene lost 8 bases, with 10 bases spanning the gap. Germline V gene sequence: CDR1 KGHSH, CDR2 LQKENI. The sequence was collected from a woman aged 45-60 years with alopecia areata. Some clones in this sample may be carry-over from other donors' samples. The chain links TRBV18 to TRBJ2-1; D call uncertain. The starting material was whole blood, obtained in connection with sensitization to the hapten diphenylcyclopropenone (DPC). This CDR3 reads CASKNGDEQFF. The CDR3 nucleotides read TGTGCCAGCAAAAATGGAGATGAGCAGTTCTTC.